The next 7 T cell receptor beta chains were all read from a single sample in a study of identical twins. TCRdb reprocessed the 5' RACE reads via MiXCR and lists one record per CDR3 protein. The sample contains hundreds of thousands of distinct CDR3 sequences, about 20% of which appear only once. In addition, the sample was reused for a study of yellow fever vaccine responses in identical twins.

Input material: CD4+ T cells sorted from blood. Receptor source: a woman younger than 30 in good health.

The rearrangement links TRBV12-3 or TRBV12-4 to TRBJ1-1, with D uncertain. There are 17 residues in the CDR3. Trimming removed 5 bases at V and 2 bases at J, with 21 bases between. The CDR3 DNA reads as TGTGCCAGCAGTCTAGACTTAGAGCGCGCACTAAACACTGAAGCTTTCTTT. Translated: CASSLDLERALNTEAFF.

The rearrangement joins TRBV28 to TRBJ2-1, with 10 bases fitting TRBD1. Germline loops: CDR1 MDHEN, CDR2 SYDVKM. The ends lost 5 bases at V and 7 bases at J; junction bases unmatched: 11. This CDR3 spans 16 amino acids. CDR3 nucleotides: TGTGCCAGCAGTGCCTCCGGGACAGGGGCAGGAAATGAGCAGTTCTTC. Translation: CASSASGTGAGNEQFF. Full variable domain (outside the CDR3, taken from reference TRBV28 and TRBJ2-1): DVKVTQSSRYLVKRTGEKVFLECVQDMDHENMFWYRQDPGLGLRLIYFSYDVKMKEKGDIPEGYSVSREKKERFSLILESASTNQTSMYLCASSASGTGAGNEQFFGPGTRLTVL.

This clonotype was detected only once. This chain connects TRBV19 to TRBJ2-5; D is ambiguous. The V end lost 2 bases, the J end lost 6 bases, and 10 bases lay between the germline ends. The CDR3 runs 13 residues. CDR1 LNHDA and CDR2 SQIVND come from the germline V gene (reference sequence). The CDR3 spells CASSISELKTQYF. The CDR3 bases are TGTGCCAGTAGTATATCGGAGTTAAAGACCCAGTACTTC.

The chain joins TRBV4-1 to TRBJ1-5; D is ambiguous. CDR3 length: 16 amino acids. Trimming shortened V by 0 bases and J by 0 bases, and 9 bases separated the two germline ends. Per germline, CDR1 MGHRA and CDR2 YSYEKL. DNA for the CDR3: TGCGCCAGCAGCCAAGAGGGAGGGAATAGCAATCAGCCCCAGCATTTT. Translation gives CASSQEGGNSNQPQHF.

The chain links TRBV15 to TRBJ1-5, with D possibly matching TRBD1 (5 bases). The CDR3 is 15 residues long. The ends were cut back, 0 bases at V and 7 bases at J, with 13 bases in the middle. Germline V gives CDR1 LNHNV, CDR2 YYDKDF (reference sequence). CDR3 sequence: CATSRERTTAQPQHF. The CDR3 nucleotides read TGTGCCACCAGCAGAGAACGGACAACAGCACAGCCCCAGCATTTT.

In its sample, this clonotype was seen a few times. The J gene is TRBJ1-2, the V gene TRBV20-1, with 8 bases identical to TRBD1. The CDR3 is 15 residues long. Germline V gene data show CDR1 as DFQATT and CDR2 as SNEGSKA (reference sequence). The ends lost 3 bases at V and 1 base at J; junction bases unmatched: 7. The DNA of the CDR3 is TGCAGTGCTAGCGCCGGGACAGGCGTTAACTATGGCTACACCTTC. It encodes CSASAGTGVNYGYTF.

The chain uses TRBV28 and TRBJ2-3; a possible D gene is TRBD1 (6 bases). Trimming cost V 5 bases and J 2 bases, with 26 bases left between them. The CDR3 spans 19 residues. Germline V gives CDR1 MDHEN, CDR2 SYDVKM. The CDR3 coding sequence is TGTGCCAGCAGTAGTAGTAGCTTTTATGGGGGCACCTACACAGATACGCAGTATTTT. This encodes CASSSSSFYGGTYTDTQYF.